This T cell receptor beta chain derives from a study of T-cell reconstitution after alpha-beta-depleted transplantation in children. Deletions cut 7 bases from V and 5 bases from J, with 18 bases between. Germline V gene sequence: CDR1 MDHEN, CDR2 SYDVKM. This CDR3 comprises 14 residues. It was with unique molecular identifiers that the TCRbeta library was prepared. TCRdb independently ran MiXCR on the PCR reads; one entry per CDR3 protein. The sample yields fewer than 700,000 distinct CDR3 sequences, approximately 13% seen once. This clonotype originated in a male patient under 18 who had a stem cell transplant for acute myeloid leukemia, so the T cells may come from the graft donor. The chain couples TRBV28 to TRBJ2-7; weak D call: TRBD2 (6 bases). Specimen: PBMCs, mostly from graft donor cells, collected 360 days after TCRalphabeta/CD19-depleted stem cell transplant. Written as DNA, the CDR3 is TGTGCCAGCACTCACGGGACTCTCGGGGACGAGCAGTACTTC. Translation gives CASTHGTLGDEQYF.